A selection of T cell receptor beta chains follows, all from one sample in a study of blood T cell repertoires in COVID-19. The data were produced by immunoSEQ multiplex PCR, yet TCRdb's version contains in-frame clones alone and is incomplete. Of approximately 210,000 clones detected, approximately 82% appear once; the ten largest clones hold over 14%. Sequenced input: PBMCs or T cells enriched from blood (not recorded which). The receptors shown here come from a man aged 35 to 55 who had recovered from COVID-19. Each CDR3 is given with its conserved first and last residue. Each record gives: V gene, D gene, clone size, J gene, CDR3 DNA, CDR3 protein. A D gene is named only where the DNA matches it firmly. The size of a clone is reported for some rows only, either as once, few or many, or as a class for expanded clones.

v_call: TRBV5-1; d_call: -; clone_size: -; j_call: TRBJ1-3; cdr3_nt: TGCGCCAGCAGCTTGACGGGACTCTCTGGAAACACCATATATTTT; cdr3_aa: CASSLTGLSGNTIYF
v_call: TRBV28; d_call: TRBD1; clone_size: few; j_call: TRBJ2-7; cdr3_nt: TGTGCCAGCAGTAGGGCAGGGGGTTACGAGCAGTACTTC; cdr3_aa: CASSRAGGYEQYF
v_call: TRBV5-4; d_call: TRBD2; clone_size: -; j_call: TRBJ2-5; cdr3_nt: TGTGCCAGCAGCTCGGGCGGGGGGGCCGTAAGAGAGGAGACCCAGTACTTC; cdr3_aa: CASSSGGGAVREETQYF
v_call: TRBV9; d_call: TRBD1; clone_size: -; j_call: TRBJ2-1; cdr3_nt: TGTGCCAGCAGCGTAGTGCCAGGGGGTACGACGCCCAATGAGCAGTTCTTC; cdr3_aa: CASSVVPGGTTPNEQFF
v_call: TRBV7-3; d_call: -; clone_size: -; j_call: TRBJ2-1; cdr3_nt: TGTGCCAGCAGCCCCCGGCTAGGCGCCTACAATGAGCAGTTCTTC; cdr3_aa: CASSPRLGAYNEQFF
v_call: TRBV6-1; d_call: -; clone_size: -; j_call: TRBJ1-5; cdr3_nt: TGTGCCAGCAGTGACCACAGGTGGAATCAGCCCCAGCATTTT; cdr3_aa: CASSDHRWNQPQHF
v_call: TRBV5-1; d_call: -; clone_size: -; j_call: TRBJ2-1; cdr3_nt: TGCGCCAGCAGCTTGGAACCTAGCGCCTACAATGAGCAGTTCTTC; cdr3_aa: CASSLEPSAYNEQFF
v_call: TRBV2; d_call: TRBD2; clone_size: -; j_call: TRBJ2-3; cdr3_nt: TGTGCCAGCAGCCGGGAGGGCCGGTCTGATACGCAGTATTTT; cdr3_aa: CASSREGRSDTQYF
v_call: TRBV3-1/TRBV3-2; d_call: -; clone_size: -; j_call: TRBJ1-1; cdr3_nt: TGTGCCAGCAGCCAAGATTCCGGGGTTCGAGCTTTCTTT; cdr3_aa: CASSQDSGVRAFF
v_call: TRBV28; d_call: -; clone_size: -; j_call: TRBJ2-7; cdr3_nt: TGTGCCAGCAGTGAAACTAGCCGGACCTACGAGCAGTACTTC; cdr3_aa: CASSETSRTYEQYF
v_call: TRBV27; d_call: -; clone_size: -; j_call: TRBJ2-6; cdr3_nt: TGTGCCAGCAGCGGACAGTCCCTAACGGGTGGGGCCAACGTCCTGACTTTC; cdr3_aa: CASSGQSLTGGANVLTF
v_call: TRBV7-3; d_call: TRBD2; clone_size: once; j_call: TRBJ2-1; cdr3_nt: TGTGCCAGCAGCTTAATGGGGACTAGAGACGAGCAGTTCTTC; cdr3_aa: CASSLMGTRDEQFF
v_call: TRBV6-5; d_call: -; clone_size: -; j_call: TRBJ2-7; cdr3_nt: TGTGCCAGCAGTCCCCTGGAGCCCCTTGGGCAGTACTTC; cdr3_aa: CASSPLEPLGQYF
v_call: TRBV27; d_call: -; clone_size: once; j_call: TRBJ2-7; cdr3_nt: TGTGCCAGCAGTTTATCTGGGCACAGTAAGGAGCAGTACTTC; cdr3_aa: CASSLSGHSKEQYF
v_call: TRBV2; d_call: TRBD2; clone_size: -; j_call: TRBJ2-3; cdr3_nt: TGTGCCAGCATTGGGACTAGCGGGGTAGATACGCAGTATTTT; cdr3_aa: CASIGTSGVDTQYF
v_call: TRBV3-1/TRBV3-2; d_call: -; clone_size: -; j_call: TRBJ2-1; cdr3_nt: TGTGCCAGCAGCCAAGCGGCAGGGACCTACAATGAGCAGTTCTTC; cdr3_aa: CASSQAAGTYNEQFF
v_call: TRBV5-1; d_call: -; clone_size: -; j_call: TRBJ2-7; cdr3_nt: TGCGCCAGCGCCCCCGGGGCTAGCGTATACTCCTACGAGCAGTACTTC; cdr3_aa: CASAPGASVYSYEQYF
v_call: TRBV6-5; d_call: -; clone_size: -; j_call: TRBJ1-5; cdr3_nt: TGTGCCAGCAGGTTACAAAGCAATCAGCCCCAGCATTTT; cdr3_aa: CASRLQSNQPQHF
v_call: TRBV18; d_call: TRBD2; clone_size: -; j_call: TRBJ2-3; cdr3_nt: TGTGCCAGCTCACCACTCAGCGGGACCACAGATACGCAGTATTTT; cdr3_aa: CASSPLSGTTDTQYF
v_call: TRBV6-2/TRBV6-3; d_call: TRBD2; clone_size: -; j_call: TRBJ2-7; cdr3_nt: TGTGCCAGCAGTTTCGGACGACTAGCGGCTTCCTACGAGCAGTACTTC; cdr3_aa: CASSFGRLAASYEQYF
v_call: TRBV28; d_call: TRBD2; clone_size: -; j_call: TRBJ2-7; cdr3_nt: TGTGCCAGCGCTCCGCCTAGCGGGACCTCCTACGAGCAGTACTTC; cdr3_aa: CASAPPSGTSYEQYF
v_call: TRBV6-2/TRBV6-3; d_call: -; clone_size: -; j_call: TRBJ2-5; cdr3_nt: TGTGCCAGCAACCCCCAGCGCTGGGAGACCCAGTACTTC; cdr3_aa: CASNPQRWETQYF
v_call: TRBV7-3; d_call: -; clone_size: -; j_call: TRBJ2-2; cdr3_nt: TGTGCCAGCAGCTTACTAGCGAGCGACACCGGGGAGCTGTTTTTT; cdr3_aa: CASSLLASDTGELFF
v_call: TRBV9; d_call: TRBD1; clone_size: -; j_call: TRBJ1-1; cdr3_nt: TGTGCCAGCAGCAGGGAGGAGGGGGCGGGCACTGAAGCTTTCTTT; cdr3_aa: CASSREEGAGTEAFF
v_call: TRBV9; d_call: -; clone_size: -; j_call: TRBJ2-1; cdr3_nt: TGTGCCAGCAGCGTGGCGGGCTCCTACAATGAGCAGTTCTTC; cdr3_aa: CASSVAGSYNEQFF
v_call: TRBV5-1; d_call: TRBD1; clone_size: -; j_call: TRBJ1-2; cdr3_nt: TGCGCCAGCAGCTTCCGGGACAGGGATGGCTACACCTTC; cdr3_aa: CASSFRDRDGYTF
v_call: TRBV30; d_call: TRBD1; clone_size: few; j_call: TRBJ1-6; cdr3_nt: TGTGCCCTCGGGACAGACTATTCACCCCTCCACTTT; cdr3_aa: CALGTDYSPLHF